This T cell receptor beta chain is from a study of OX40 agonist ivuxolimab in advanced cancers. Study-wide context: Ivuxolimab was a fully human IgG2 agonistic monoclonal antibody targeting the costimulatory receptor OX40 (CD134). Intravenous ivuxolimab was administered to patients every 2 weeks at six dose levels: 0.01, 0.1, 0.3, 1.5, 3 and 10 mg/kg. Among the approximately 50 dose-escalation patients, some 20 had hepatocellular carcinoma, 15 or so melanoma, 9 renal cell carcinoma and 9 head and neck cancer. In the dose-escalation cohort, approximately 83% of patients were male, and the mean age was 60 years with a range of about 20 to 90. Patients were allowed to have had prior anti-PD-1, anti-PD-L1 or anti-CTLA-4 therapy, and 30% to 50% of the dose-escalation patients had previously received checkpoint inhibitors. Partial responses occurred in three dose-escalation patients, of whom one had hepatocellular carcinoma and two had cutaneous melanoma. Peripheral TCRbeta sequencing aimed to test whether ivuxolimab altered TCR sequence diversity and caused clonal T-cell expansion. The monotherapy dose-escalation portion (N of about 52 patients) of the phase I ivuxolimab trial is reported in the paper.

To sequence the TCRbeta CDR3 region, genomic DNA was isolated from the sorted cells. The immunoSEQ Assay was used to sequence the TCRbeta CDR3 regions. As stored in TCRdb, this immuneACCESS dataset retains in-frame rearrangements with V and J assigned. A fraction of the clones does not appear; measured against another copy, unresolved V genes explain less than half of the discrepancy, and the remainder lacks a known reason. In this sample the table shows 150,000 to 190,000 clones, roughly 94% of which occur a single time. The ten largest clones take up approximately 0.3% of the sample. V trim: 6 bases; J trim: 5 bases; unmatched bases: 12. The CDR3 starts with the cysteine, ends with the phenylalanine, and has 16 residues. The DNA shown is the 48-base CDR3, in frame from base 1. CDR1 is given as MDHEN and CDR2 as SYDVKM, both from the germline V gene. Patients with a history of autoimmune disease or receiving systemic immunosuppression were excluded from the trial. Peripheral blood for TCR sequencing was collected from all dose cohorts at baseline, on cycle 4 day 1, and on cycle 7 day 1. The samples were drawn from a first-in-human, open-label, multicenter phase I dose-escalation trial of ivuxolimab. Adults with locally advanced or metastatic melanoma, renal cell, hepatocellular, or head and neck squamous cell carcinoma were enrolled in the trial. CD4+ and CD8+ T cells were sorted separately from peripheral blood before TCR sequencing.

To note about this clone: Its antigen remains undetermined. Within one base of it there is no much larger clone, and no base qualities were kept.

The study at large found these results: Which antigens the clonally expanded peripheral T cells were specific for was not determined. Low levels of normalized T-cell clonal expansion were also seen in some patients who did not respond. At doses of 0.1 to 3.0 mg/kg, clonal expansion of both CD4+ and CD8+ blood T cells was observed from baseline to week 6. After ivuxolimab, CD8+ T cells had more expanded clones than CD4+ T cells on average. In partial responders in the 0.1-3.0 mg/kg groups, normalized peripheral clonal expansion was found to be among the lowest, especially among CD8+ T cells.

This clonotype was obtained from an adult with an advanced solid tumor such as melanoma, head and neck, liver or kidney cancer. The chain joins TRBV28 to TRBJ2-7, and 11 junctional nucleotides match TRBD2. This specimen was CD4+ or CD8+ T cells sorted from blood, taken in a trial of the OX40 agonist ivuxolimab. The CDR3 has the sequence CASSRARLAGLHEQYF. The DNA sequence follows: TGTGCCAGCAGCCGAGCTCGACTAGCGGGACTCCACGAGCAGTACTTC.